This T cell receptor beta chain was found in a study of healthy donors' naive CD4 and CD8 T cells. Study-level information: TCR alpha primers covered all functional IMGT alpha gene variants. Study results and caveats: Reportedly, most V and J gene segments showed naive CD4+ versus CD8+ bias. Positive CDR3 charge linked to CD4+ cells, negative to CD8+ cells.

CD4+CD8-CD45RO-CD45RA+ cells were naive CD4+; CD8+CD4-CD45RA+CD27bright cells were naive CD8+. TCR libraries were built from 450 to 650 ng of total RNA by linear amplification. TCRdb analysed the reads with MiXCR anew, one entry per CDR3 protein. The data hold about 180,000 distinct CDR3 sequences, with under 85% observed a single time. This clonotype appeared a few times. The antigen is unknown. Sequenced input: naive CD4+ and CD8+ T cells sorted from blood, pooled from several donors. The clonotype comes from a pool of human donors in good health; the sample pools cells from several healthy donors.

The CDR3 loop reads CSVDVGLNTGELFF. CDR3 nucleotides: TGCAGCGTTGATGTCGGACTTAACACCGGGGAGCTGTTTTTT. The rearrangement uses TRBV29-1 and TRBJ2-2; the D gene is possibly TRBD2 (5 bases). V was cut by 3 bases and J by 2 bases, with 10 bases left in between. Germline CDR1 reads SQVTM; CDR2 reads ANQGSEA. The CDR3 runs 14 residues.